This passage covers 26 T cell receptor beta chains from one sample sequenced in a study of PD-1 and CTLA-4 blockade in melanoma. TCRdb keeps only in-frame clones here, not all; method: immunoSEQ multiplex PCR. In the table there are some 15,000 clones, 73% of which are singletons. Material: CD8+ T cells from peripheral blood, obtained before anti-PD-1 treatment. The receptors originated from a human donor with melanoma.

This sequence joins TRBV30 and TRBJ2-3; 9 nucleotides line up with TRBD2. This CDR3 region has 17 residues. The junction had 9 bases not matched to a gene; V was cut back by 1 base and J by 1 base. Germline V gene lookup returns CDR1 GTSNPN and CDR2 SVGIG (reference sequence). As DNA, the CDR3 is TGTGCCTGGAGTGACCATTTAGCGGGAGAGGGCACAGATACGCAGTATTTT. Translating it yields CAWSDHLAGEGTDTQYF.

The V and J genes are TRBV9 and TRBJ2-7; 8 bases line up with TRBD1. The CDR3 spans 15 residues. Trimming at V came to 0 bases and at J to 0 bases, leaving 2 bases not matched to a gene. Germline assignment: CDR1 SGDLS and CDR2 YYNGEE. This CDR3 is CASSVGTGSSYEQYF. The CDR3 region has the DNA TGTGCCAGCAGCGTAGGGACAGGGAGCTCCTACGAGCAGTACTTC.

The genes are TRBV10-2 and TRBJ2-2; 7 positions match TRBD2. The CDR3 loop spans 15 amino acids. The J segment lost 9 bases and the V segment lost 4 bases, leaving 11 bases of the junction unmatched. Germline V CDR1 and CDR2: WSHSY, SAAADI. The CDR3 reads CASSVGGGLSRELFF. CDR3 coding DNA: TGCGCCAGCAGTGTCGGGGGAGGGCTAAGCCGGGAGCTGTTTTTT.

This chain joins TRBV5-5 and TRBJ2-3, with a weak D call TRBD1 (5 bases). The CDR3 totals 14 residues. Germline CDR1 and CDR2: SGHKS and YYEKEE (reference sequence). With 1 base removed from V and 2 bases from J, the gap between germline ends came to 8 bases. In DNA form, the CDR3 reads TGTGCCAGCAGCTTGTGGGGCCCCACAGATACGCAGTATTTT. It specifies CASSLWGPTDTQYF.

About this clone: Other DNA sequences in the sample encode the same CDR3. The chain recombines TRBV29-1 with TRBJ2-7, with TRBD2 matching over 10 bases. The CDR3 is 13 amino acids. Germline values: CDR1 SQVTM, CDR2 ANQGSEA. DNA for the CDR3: TGCAGTGTTCAAGGACTAGCGGACTACGAGCAGTACTTC. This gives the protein CSVQGLADYEQYF.

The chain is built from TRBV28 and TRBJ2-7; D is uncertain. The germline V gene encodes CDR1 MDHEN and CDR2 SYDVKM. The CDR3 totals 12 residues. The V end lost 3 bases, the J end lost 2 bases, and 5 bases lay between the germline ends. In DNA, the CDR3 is TGTGCCAGCAGTTTTTACACCTACGAGCAGTACTTC. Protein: CASSFYTYEQYF.

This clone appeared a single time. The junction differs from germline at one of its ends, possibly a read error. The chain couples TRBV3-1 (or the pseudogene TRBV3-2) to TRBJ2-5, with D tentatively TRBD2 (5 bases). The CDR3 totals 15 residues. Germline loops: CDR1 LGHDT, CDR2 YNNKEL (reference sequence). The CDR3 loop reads CASIQRFSGQETQYF. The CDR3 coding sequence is TGTGCCAGCATCCAAAGGTTCAGCGGTCAAGAGACCCAGTACTTC.

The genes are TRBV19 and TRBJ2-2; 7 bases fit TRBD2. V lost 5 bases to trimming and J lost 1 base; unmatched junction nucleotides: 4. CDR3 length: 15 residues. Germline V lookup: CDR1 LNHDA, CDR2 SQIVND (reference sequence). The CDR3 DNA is TGTGCCAGTAGTCTAGCGGCCCAGAACACCGGGGAGCTGTTTTTT. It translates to CASSLAAQNTGELFF.

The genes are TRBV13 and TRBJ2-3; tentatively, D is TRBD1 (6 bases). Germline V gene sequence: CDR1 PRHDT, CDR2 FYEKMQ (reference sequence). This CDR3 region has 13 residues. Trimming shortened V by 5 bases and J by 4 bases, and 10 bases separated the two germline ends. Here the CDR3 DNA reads TGTGCCAGCAGCAAAACAGGGCCAGATACGCAGTATTTT. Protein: CASSKTGPDTQYF.

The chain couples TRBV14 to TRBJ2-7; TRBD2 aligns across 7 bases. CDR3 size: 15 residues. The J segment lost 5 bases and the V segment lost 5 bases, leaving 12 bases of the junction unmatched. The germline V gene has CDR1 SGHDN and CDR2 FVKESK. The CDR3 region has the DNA TGTGCCAGCAGCACCCTCGGGGGGTCATTCCACGAGCAGTACTTC. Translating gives CASSTLGGSFHEQYF.

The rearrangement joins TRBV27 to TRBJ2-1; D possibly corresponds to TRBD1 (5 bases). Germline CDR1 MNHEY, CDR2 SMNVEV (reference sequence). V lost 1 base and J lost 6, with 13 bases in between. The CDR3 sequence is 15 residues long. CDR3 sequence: CASSLLAQQGNEQFF. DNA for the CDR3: TGTGCCAGCAGTTTATTGGCCCAGCAGGGCAATGAGCAGTTCTTC.

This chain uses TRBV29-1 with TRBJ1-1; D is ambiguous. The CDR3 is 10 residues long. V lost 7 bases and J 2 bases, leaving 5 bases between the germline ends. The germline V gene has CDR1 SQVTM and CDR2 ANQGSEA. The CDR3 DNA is TGCAGCGCGTTTAACACTGAAGCTTTCTTT. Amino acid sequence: CSAFNTEAFF.

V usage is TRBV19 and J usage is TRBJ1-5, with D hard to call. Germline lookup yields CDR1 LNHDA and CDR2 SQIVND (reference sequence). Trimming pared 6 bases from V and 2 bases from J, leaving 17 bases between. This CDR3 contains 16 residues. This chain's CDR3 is CASSILTAEGNQPQHF. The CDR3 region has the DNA TGTGCCAGTAGCATCTTAACCGCAGAGGGCAATCAGCCCCAGCATTTT.

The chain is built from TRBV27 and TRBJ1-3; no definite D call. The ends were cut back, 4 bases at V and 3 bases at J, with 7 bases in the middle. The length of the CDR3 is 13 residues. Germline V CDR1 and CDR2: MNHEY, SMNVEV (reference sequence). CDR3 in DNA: TGTGCCAGCAGTTCTGCAGGTGGAAACACCATATATTTT. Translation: CASSSAGGNTIYF.

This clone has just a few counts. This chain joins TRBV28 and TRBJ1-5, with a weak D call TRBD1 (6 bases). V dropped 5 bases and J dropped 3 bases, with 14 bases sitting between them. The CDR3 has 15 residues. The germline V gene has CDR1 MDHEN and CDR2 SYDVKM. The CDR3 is CASSPLQGSNQPQHF. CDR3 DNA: TGTGCCAGCAGTCCCCTCCAGGGGTCCAATCAGCCCCAGCATTTT.

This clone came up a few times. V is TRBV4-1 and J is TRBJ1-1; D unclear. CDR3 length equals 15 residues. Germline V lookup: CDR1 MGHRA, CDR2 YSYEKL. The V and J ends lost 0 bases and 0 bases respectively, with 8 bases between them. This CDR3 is CASSQEPGVNTEAFF. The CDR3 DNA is TGCGCCAGCAGCCAAGAACCAGGCGTGAACACTGAAGCTTTCTTT.

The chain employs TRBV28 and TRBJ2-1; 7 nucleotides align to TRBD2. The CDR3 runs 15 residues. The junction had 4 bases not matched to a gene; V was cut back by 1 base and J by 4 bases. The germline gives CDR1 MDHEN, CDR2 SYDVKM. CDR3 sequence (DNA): TGTGCCAGCAGTTTATTTGCGGGAGTATACAATGAGCAGTTCTTC. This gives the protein CASSLFAGVYNEQFF. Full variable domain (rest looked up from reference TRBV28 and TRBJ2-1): DVKVTQSSRYLVKRTGEKVFLECVQDMDHENMFWYRQDPGLGLRLIYFSYDVKMKEKGDIPEGYSVSREKKERFSLILESASTNQTSMYLCASSLFAGVYNEQFFGPGTRLTVL.

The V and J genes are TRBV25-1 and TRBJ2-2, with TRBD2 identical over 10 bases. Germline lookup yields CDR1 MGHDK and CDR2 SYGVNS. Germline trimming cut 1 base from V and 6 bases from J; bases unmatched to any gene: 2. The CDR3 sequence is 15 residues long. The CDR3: CASSELAGGPGELFF. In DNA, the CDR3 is TGTGCCAGCAGTGAATTAGCGGGGGGCCCCGGGGAGCTGTTTTTT. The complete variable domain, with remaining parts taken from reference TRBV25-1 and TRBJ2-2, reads EADIYQTPRYLVIGTGKKITLECSQTMGHDKMYWYQQDPGMELHLIHYSYGVNSTEKGDLSSESTVSRIRTEHFPLTLESARPSHTSQYLCASSELAGGPGELFFGEGSRLTVL.

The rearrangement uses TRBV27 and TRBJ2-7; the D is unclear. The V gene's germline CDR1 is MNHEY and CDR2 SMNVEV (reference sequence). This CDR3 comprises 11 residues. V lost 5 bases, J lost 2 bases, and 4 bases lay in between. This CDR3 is CASSNAYEQYF. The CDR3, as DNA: TGTGCCAGCAGTAACGCCTACGAGCAGTACTTC.

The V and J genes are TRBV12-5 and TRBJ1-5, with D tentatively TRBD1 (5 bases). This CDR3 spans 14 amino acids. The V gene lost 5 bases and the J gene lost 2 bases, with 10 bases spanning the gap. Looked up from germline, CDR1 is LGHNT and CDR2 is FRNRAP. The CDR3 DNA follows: TGTGCTAGTGGTCTTACAGGAGGCAATCAGCCCCAGCATTTT. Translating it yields CASGLTGGNQPQHF.

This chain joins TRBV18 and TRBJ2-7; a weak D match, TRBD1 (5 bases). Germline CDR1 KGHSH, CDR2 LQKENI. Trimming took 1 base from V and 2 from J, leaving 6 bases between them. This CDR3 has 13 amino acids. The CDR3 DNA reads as TGTGCCAGCTCACCACAAGGGGCCTACGAGCAGTACTTC. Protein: CASSPQGAYEQYF.

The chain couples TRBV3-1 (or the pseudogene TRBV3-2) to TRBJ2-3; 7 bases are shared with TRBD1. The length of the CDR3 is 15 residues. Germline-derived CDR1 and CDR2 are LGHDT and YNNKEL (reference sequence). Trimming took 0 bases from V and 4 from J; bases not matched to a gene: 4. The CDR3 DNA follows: TGTGCCAGCAGCCAAGAAGGACAGGTAGCAGATACGCAGTATTTT. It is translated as CASSQEGQVADTQYF.

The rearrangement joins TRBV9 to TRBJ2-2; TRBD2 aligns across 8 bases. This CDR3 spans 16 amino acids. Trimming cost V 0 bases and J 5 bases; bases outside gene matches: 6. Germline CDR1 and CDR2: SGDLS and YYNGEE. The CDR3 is CASSVETGGPTGELFF. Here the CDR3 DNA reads TGTGCCAGCAGCGTAGAAACGGGAGGGCCAACCGGGGAGCTGTTTTTT.

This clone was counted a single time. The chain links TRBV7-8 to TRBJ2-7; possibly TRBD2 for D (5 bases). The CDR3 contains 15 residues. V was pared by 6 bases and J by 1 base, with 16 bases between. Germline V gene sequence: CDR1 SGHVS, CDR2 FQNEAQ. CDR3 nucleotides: TGTGCCAGCAGTCGCGGACGGGGAAATTCCTACGAGCAGTACTTC. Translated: CASSRGRGNSYEQYF.

CDR3 in DNA: TGTGCCAGTAGTCAGACAGGGGGCTACGCTGAAGCTTTCTTT. This gives the protein CASSQTGGYAEAFF. V gene TRBV19 combines with J gene TRBJ1-1, with TRBD1 matching over 10 bases. The V gene's germline CDR1 is LNHDA and CDR2 SQIVND (reference sequence). This CDR3 comprises 14 residues. The J segment lost 6 bases and the V segment lost 5 bases, leaving 6 bases of the junction unmatched.

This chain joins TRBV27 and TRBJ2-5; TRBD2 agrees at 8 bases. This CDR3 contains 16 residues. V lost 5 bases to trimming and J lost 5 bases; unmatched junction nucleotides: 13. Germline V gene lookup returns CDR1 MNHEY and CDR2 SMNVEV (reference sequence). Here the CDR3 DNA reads TGTGCCAGCAGTCTTATTAGCGGGACGGGCTTTGAGACCCAGTACTTC. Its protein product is CASSLISGTGFETQYF.